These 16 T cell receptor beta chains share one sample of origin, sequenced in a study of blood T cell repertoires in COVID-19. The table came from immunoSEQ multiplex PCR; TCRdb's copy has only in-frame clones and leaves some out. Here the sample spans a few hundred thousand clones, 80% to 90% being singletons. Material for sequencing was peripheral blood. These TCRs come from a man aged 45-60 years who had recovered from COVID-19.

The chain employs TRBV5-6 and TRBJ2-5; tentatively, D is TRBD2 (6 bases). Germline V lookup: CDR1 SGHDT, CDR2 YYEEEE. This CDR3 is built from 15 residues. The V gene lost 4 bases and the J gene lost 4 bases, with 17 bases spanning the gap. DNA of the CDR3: TGTGCCAGCAGCCAGTTGGGCAGGGAGGCAGAGACCCAGTACTTC. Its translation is CASSQLGREAETQYF. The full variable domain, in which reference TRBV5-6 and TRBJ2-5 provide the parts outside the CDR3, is DAGVTQSPTHLIKTRGQQVTLRCSPKSGHDTVSWYQQALGQGPQFIFQYYEEEERQRGNFPDRFSGHQFPNYSSELNVNALLLGDSALYLCASSQLGREAETQYFGPGTRLLVL.

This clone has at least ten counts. The chain's CDR3 is CASSEGGRYEQYF. Here the CDR3 DNA reads TGCGCCAGCAGTGAGGGTGGGCGCTACGAGCAGTACTTC. This sequence joins TRBV10-1 and TRBJ2-7; D remains unclear. V was cut by 2 bases and J by 3 bases, with 8 bases left in between. The CDR3 spans 13 residues. The germline V gene encodes CDR1 WNHNN and CDR2 SYGVQD (reference sequence).

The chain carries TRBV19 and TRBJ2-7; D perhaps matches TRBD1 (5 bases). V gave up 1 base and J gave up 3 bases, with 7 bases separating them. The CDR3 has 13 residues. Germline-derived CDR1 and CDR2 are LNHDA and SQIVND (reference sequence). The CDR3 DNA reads TGTGCCAGTAGTATAGTAGGGGACTACGAGCAGTACTTC. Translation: CASSIVGDYEQYF. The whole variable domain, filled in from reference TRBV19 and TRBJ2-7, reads DGGITQSPKYLFRKEGQNVTLSCEQNLNHDAMYWYRQDPGQGLRLIYYSQIVNDFQKGDIAEGYSVSREKKESFPLTVTSAQKNPTAFYLCASSIVGDYEQYFGPGTRLTVT.

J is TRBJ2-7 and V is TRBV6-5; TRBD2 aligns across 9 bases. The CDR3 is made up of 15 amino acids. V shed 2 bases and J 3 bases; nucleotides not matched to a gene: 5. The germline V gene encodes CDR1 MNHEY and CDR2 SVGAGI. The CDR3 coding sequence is TGTGCCAGCAGTTACGTGGCGGGGGGGGTCTACGAGCAGTACTTC. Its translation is CASSYVAGGVYEQYF.

CDR3 nucleotides: TGCAGTGCTCTCCGGGACAGGGGAGAGTTCTTC. This encodes CSALRDRGEFF. V usage is TRBV20-1 and J usage is TRBJ2-1; 10 bases agree with TRBD1. Germline V gene sequence: CDR1 DFQATT, CDR2 SNEGSKA (reference sequence). The CDR3 sequence is 11 residues long. The junction had 6 bases not matched to a gene; V was cut back by 5 bases and J by 14 bases.

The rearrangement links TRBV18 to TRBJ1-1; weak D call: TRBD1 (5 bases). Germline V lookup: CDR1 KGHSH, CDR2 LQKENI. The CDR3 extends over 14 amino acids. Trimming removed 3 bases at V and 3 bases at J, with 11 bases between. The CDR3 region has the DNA TGTGCCAGCTCACCTACGACAGTTTACACTGAAGCTTTCTTT. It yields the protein CASSPTTVYTEAFF.

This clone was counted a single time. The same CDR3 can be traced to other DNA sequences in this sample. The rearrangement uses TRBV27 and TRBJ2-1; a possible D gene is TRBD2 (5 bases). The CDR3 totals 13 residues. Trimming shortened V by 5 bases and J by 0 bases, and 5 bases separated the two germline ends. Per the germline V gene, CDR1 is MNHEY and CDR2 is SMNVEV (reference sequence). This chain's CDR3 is CASSTSSYNEQFF. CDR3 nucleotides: TGTGCCAGCAGTACTAGCTCCTACAATGAGCAGTTCTTC.

CDR3 residues: CATSRYPRDRVETDTQYF. The CDR3 nucleotides read TGTGCCACCAGCAGGTACCCTCGGGACAGAGTCGAAACAGATACGCAGTATTTT. The V and J genes are TRBV15 and TRBJ2-3, with 7 nucleotides matching TRBD1. Germline assignment: CDR1 LNHNV and CDR2 YYDKDF (reference sequence). The V and J ends lost 3 bases and 3 bases, in that order; junction bases with no gene match: 15. The CDR3 has 18 residues.

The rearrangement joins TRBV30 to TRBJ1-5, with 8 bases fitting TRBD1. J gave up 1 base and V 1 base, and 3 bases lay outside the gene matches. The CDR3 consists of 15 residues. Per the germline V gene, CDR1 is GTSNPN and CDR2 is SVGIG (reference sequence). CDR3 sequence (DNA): TGTGCCTGGAGTGGGACAGGGCTCAGCAATCAGCCCCAGCATTTT. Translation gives CAWSGTGLSNQPQHF.

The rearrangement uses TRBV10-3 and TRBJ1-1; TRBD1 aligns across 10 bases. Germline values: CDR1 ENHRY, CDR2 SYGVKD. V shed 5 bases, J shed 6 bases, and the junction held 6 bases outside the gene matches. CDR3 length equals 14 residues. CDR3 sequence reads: CAISPTGGRSEAFF. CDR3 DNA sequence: TGTGCCATCAGTCCGACAGGGGGCAGATCTGAAGCTTTCTTT.

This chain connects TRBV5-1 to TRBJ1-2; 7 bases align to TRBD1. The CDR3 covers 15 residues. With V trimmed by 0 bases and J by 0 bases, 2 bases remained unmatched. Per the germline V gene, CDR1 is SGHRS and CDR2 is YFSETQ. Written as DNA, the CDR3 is TGCGCCAGCAGCTTGGGACAGGGACCTAACTATGGCTACACCTTC. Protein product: CASSLGQGPNYGYTF.

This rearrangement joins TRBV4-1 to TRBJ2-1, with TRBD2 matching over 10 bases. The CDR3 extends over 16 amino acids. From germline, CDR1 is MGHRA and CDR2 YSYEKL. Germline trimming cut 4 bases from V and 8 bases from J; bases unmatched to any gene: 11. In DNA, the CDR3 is TGCGCCAGCAGCCTCTTCGGGACTAGCGTGCGCCATGAGCAGTTCTTC. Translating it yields CASSLFGTSVRHEQFF.

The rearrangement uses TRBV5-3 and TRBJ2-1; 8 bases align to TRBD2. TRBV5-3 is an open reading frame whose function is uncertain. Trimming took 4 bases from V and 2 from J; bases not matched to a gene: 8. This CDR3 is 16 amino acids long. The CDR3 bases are TGTGCCAGAAGCGATCGGACTAGCCCACCCTACAATGAGCAGTTCTTC. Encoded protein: CARSDRTSPPYNEQFF.

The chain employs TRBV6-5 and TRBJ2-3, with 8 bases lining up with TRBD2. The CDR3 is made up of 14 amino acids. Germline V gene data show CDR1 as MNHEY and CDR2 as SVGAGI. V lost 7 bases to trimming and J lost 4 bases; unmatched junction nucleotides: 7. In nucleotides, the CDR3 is TGTGCCAGCATTCCGGGAGGGCCCCCAGATACGCAGTATTTT. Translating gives CASIPGGPPDTQYF.

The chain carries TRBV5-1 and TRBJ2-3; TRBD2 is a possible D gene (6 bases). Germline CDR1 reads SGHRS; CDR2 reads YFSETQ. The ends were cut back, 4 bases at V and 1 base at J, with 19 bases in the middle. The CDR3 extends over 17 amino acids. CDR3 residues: CASSLPNGGKGTDTQYF. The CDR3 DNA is TGCGCCAGCAGCCTCCCGAACGGGGGTAAGGGCACAGATACGCAGTATTTT.

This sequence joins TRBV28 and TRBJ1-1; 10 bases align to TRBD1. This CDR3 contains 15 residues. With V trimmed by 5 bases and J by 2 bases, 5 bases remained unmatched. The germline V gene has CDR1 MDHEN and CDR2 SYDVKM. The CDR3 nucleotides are TGTGCCAGCAGTCCGTGGGACAGGGGAAACACTGAAGCTTTCTTT. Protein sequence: CASSPWDRGNTEAFF.